These 17 T cell receptor beta chains originate from one sample sequenced in a study of T cell repertoires in cytomegalovirus infection. TCRdb independently ran MiXCR on the reads; one entry per CDR3 protein. Of about 490,000 distinct CDR3 sequences in the sample, around 27% are singletons; the top ten hold about 13%. The specimen was PBMCs. The source is a human donor in good health (CMV status not recorded). Some clones in this sample may be carry-over from other donors' samples.

The chain uses TRBV19 and TRBJ1-2; D perhaps matches TRBD1 (6 bases). This CDR3 region has 14 residues. CDR1 and CDR2 (germline): LNHDA, SQIVND (reference sequence). Trimming stripped 3 bases from V and 7 bases from J, with 15 bases between. CDR3: CASSIGRGARGYTF. CDR3 in DNA: TGTGCCAGTAGTATTGGACGGGGGGCACGTGGCTACACCTTC. Drawing the rest from reference TRBV19 and TRBJ1-2, the complete variable domain is DGGITQSPKYLFRKEGQNVTLSCEQNLNHDAMYWYRQDPGQGLRLIYYSQIVNDFQKGDIAEGYSVSREKKESFPLTVTSAQKNPTAFYLCASSIGRGARGYTFGSGTRLTVV.

This clonotype was picked up one time. The rearrangement uses TRBV6-6 and TRBJ2-5; D ambiguous. V was pared by 0 bases and J by 0 bases, with 5 bases between. This CDR3 is 14 amino acids long. Germline CDR1 is MNHNY and CDR2 is SVGAGI (reference sequence). The CDR3 sequence: CASSYSVYQETQYF. CDR3 DNA sequence: TGTGCCAGCAGTTACTCGGTCTACCAAGAGACCCAGTACTTC.

This clonotype was recorded at least ten times. The chain employs TRBV7-8 and TRBJ2-1, with D perhaps being TRBD1 or TRBD2 (5 bases each). CDR1 is SGHVS and CDR2 is FQNEAQ in the germline V gene. V was trimmed by 4 bases and J by 7 bases, leaving 17 bases between them. CDR3 length: 15 residues. CDR3 DNA: TGTGCCAGCAGCTCAACCGGGATAGGGGTTAATGAGCAGTTCTTC. It yields the protein CASSSTGIGVNEQFF.

The chain uses TRBV27 and TRBJ2-5; possibly TRBD1 for D (6 bases). The ends were cut back, 6 bases at V and 5 bases at J, with 16 bases in the middle. Germline lookup yields CDR1 MNHEY and CDR2 SMNVEV (reference sequence). This CDR3 is built from 14 residues. The CDR3: CASSHQGRGETQYF. The CDR3 bases are TGTGCCAGCAGCCATCAGGGGCGCGGGGAGACCCAGTACTTC.

The CDR3: CATSAPGLGYNEQFF. The CDR3 region has the DNA TGTGCCACCAGTGCCCCGGGGCTAGGGTACAATGAGCAGTTCTTC. The chain joins TRBV24-1 to TRBJ2-1; the D gene could be TRBD1 or TRBD2 (5 bases each). The CDR3 covers 15 residues. V lost 5 bases, J lost 4 bases, and 14 bases lay in between. Germline V gene sequence: CDR1 KGHDR, CDR2 SFDVKD.

Only a few counts were recorded for this clonotype. V usage is TRBV6-2 or TRBV6-3 and J usage is TRBJ2-5; the match to TRBD2 covers 8 bases. CDR1 and CDR2 (germline): MNHEY, SVGEGT. CDR3 length: 17 residues. The junction had 15 bases not matched to a gene; V was cut back by 8 bases and J by 1 base. CDR3 in DNA: TGTGCCAGCTCGGGGTCCGCGATAGCGGGACCCCAAGAGACCCAGTACTTC. Translating gives CASSGSAIAGPQETQYF.

This clonotype was observed a few times. V is TRBV5-4 and J is TRBJ2-7; 8 nucleotides agree with TRBD2. CDR1 is SGHNT, CDR2 YYREEE, per germline (reference sequence). This CDR3 has 16 amino acids. The V gene end was trimmed by 3 bases and the J gene end by 5 bases; junction bases not matched to a gene: 13. The CDR3 is CASSSTFSGTPNEQYV. The CDR3 bases are TGTGCCAGCAGCTCCACCTTTAGCGGGACTCCCAACGAGCAGTACGTC.

DNA for the CDR3: TGTGCCAGCAGCTTAGCACTAGCGGCGGACGAGCAGTACTTC. It yields the protein CASSLALAADEQYF. This rearrangement joins TRBV7-9 to TRBJ2-7; 8 nucleotides line up with TRBD2. This CDR3 is built from 14 residues. Germline trimming cut 0 bases from V and 5 bases from J; bases unmatched to any gene: 3. Looked up from germline, CDR1 is SEHNR and CDR2 is FQNEAQ (reference sequence).

This clonotype has only a few counts. The chain carries TRBV7-6 and TRBJ2-7, with a weak D call TRBD1 (7 bases). Germline V gene sequence: CDR1 SGHVS, CDR2 FNYEAQ. The CDR3 sequence is 16 residues long. Here the CDR3 DNA reads TGTGCTAGCACCCCCCGCGGGGCGGGGACAGTAAACGAGCAGTACGTC. Amino acid sequence: CASTPRGAGTVNEQYV.

The rearrangement uses TRBV6-2 or TRBV6-3 and TRBJ2-1; 16 positions agree with TRBD2. V shed 2 bases, J shed 6 bases, and the junction held 7 bases outside the gene matches. From germline, CDR1 is MNHEY and CDR2 SVGEGT. This CDR3 region has 18 residues. CDR3 coding DNA: TGTGCCAGCAGTTACCCCCCGGGACTAGCGGGAGGGAGCAATGAGCAGTTCTTC. Its protein product is CASSYPPGLAGGSNEQFF.

The chain recombines TRBV5-4 with TRBJ2-3, with 7 bases fitting TRBD2. The CDR3 runs to 15 residues. Germline V CDR1 and CDR2: SGHNT, YYREEE (reference sequence). The junction had 8 bases not matched to a gene; V was cut back by 5 bases and J by 2 bases. CDR3 coding DNA: TGTGCCAGCAGTCTAACTAGCGCACCCACAGATACGCAGTATTTT. It encodes CASSLTSAPTDTQYF.

This clonotype was recorded a few times. CDR3 region: CASSDFRAYQETQYF. The DNA for the CDR3 is TGTGCCAGCAGTGACTTCCGGGCCTACCAAGAGACCCAGTACTTC. The V gene is TRBV6-1, the J gene TRBJ2-5; D is ambiguous. The V end lost 3 bases, the J end lost 0 bases, and 11 bases lay between the germline ends. CDR1 is MNHNS and CDR2 is SASEGT in the germline V gene. The CDR3 loop spans 15 amino acids.

At least ten counts were recorded for this clonotype. Sequence at one end of the junction differs from germline and may be a read error. The V gene is TRBV12-5, the J gene TRBJ2-7, with 8 bases matching TRBD2. The germline V gene has CDR1 LGHNT and CDR2 FRNRAP. This CDR3 has 11 amino acids. The CDR3 here is CYTGGPLEQYF. The CDR3 nucleotides are TGCTATACGGGAGGGCCACTCGAGCAGTACTTC.

This clonotype has just a few counts. This chain's CDR3 is CASSLASVRQETQYF. DNA of the CDR3: TGTGCCAGCAGCTTGGCATCCGTCAGACAAGAGACCCAGTACTTC. The chain couples TRBV5-4 to TRBJ2-5; D is undetermined. Trimming pared 0 bases from V and 2 bases from J, leaving 11 bases between. The length of the CDR3 is 15 residues. Germline values: CDR1 SGHNT, CDR2 YYREEE (reference sequence).

This chain joins TRBV6-5 and TRBJ2-7; 10 bases fit TRBD2. The CDR3 contains 16 residues. Germline V gene sequence: CDR1 MNHEY, CDR2 SVGAGI. The V gene end was trimmed by 1 base and the J gene end by 4 bases; junction bases not matched to a gene: 7. The CDR3 is CASSYLRTSGEYEQYF. The DNA for the CDR3 is TGTGCCAGCAGTTACTTACGAACTAGCGGGGAGTACGAGCAGTACTTC.

There are a few counts of this clonotype. The chain combines TRBV5-3 with TRBJ1-2; D call uncertain. TRBV5-3 is an ORF; its function is uncertain. The ends were cut back, 8 bases at V and 3 bases at J, with 17 bases in the middle. CDR3 length: 14 residues. For the CDR3, the DNA is TGTGCCAGCAGCCGGACCCCCCGGGACTATGGCTACACCTTC. Translated, it gives CASSRTPRDYGYTF.

The chain has TRBV28 and TRBJ2-7; perhaps TRBD1 as D (6 bases). Germline-derived CDR1 and CDR2 are MDHEN and SYDVKM. The CDR3 runs 15 residues. Trimming left V 4 bases short and J 6 bases short, with 19 bases between. CDR3 sequence (DNA): TGTGCCAGCAGTTCGCGACTCCTCCCCAGGGGCGAGCAGTACGTC. Amino acid sequence: CASSSRLLPRGEQYV.